This TCR beta chain was sequenced in a study of blood T cell repertoires in COVID-19. The V segment lost 0 bases and the J segment 7 bases; nucleotides outside the gene matches: 7. Germline lookup yields CDR1 SGHKS and CDR2 YYEKEE (reference sequence). The CDR3 consists of 15 residues. This table comes from immunoSEQ multiplex PCR, and its TCRdb copy is limited to in-frame clones, with some not included. The sample shows a few hundred thousand clones, about 88% of them seen only once. This study enrolled people aged 18 to 89 from about two dozen US geographic areas. Participants had their cohort set by participant-reported clinical history.

This rearrangement joins TRBV5-5 to TRBJ1-2, with 9 bases that match TRBD1. The sample consisted of PBMCs or T cells enriched from blood (not recorded which). This clonotype originated in a woman in her late teens or twenties who had been exposed to COVID-19. This CDR3 reads CASSLGGQGSAGYTF. In nucleotides, the CDR3 is TGTGCCAGCAGCTTGGGAGGACAGGGGTCGGCTGGCTACACCTTC. The full variable domain, its missing parts supplied by reference TRBV5-5 and TRBJ1-2, is DAGVTQSPTHLIKTRGQQVTLRCSPISGHKSVSWYQQVLGQGPQFIFQYYEKEERGRGNFPDRFSARQFPNYSSELNVNALLLGDSALYLCASSLGGQGSAGYTFGSGTRLTVV.